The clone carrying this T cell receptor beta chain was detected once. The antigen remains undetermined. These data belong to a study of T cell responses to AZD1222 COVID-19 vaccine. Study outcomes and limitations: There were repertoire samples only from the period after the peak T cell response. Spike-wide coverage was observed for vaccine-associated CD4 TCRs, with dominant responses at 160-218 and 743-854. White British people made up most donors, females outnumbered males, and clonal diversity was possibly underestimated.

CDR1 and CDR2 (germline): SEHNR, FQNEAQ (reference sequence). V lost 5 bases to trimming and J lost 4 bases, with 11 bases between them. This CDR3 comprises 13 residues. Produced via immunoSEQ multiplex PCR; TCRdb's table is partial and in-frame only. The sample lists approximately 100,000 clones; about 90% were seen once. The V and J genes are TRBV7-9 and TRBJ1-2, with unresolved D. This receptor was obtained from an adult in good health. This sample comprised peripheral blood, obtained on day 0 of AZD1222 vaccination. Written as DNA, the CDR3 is TGTGCCAGCAGCGGGCAGGCCCTCTATGGCTACACCTTC. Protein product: CASSGQALYGYTF.